This entry lists 24 T cell receptor beta chains sequenced from one sample in a study of graft-versus-host responses after intestinal transplantation. Lamina propria and intraepithelial lymphocytes were released by processing graft tissue. Repertoires were generated with immunoSEQ multiplex PCR, while TCRdb's copy carries only in-frame clones and drops some. This table holds approximately 1,600 clones, roughly 82% found once. Sample: ileum tissue, taken approximately 17 months after transplant. These receptors all come from a human patient who received an intestinal transplant, so some T cells may come from the graft donor.

The chain combines TRBV5-1 with TRBJ2-5; TRBD2 might be the D (7 bases). The V and J ends lost 0 bases and 5 bases respectively, with 23 bases between them. This CDR3 comprises 18 residues. The V gene's germline CDR1 is SGHRS and CDR2 YFSETQ. CDR3 loop: CASSLDASRGRVGETQYF. CDR3 DNA sequence: TGCGCCAGCAGCTTGGATGCTTCGCGGGGGCGCGTTGGGGAGACCCAGTACTTC.

The rearrangement links TRBV7-3 to TRBJ2-1; possibly TRBD2 for D (5 bases). The germline gives CDR1 SGHTA, CDR2 FQGTGA. The CDR3 covers 14 residues. V was cut by 2 bases and J by 7 bases, with 12 bases left in between. The CDR3, as DNA: TGTGCCAGCAGCTTAGGAGCGGAAAGGAATGAGCAGTTCTTC. It specifies CASSLGAERNEQFF.

J is TRBJ2-1 and V is TRBV19; 12 nucleotides line up with TRBD1. This CDR3 comprises 15 residues. Germline V gene sequence: CDR1 LNHDA, CDR2 SQIVND (reference sequence). The ends lost 3 bases at V and 9 bases at J; junction bases unmatched: 6. In DNA, the CDR3 is TGTGCCAGTAGTATCCTCGGGACAGGGGGCGTTGAGCAGTTCTTC. It encodes CASSILGTGGVEQFF.

In this sample, this clone turned up once. The chain has TRBV5-1 and TRBJ2-7, with D hard to call. From germline, CDR1 is SGHRS and CDR2 YFSETQ. CDR3 length: 13 residues. Trimming cost V 2 bases and J 3 bases, with 9 bases left between them. CDR3 in amino acids: CASSLKRGYEQYF. The DNA for the CDR3 is TGCGCCAGCAGCTTAAAACGAGGCTACGAGCAGTACTTC.

The count of this clone is one. The chain has TRBV27 and TRBJ1-4, with D tentatively TRBD1 (6 bases). Germline CDR1 and CDR2: MNHEY and SMNVEV (reference sequence). The V and J ends lost 5 bases and 6 bases respectively, with 19 bases between them. The CDR3 is made up of 16 amino acids. The CDR3 region has the DNA TGTGCCAGCAGTGCCCCACGTAGGGGGGGGGATGAAAAACTGTTTTTT. Translated, it gives CASSAPRRGGDEKLFF.

The chain uses TRBV6-1 and TRBJ2-1; a weak D match, TRBD1 (6 bases). The germline CDR1 and CDR2 sequences are MNHNS and SASEGT. This CDR3 contains 15 residues. Trimming took off 3 bases at V and 4 bases at J, with 13 bases between the two ends. CDR3 amino acids: CASSDSGTPYNEQFF. The CDR3 nucleotides are TGTGCCAGCAGTGATTCCGGGACACCTTACAATGAGCAGTTCTTC.

The gene calls are TRBV7-2 and TRBJ2-7; D remains ambiguous. The CDR3 consists of 12 residues. Deletions cut 5 bases from V and 2 bases from J, with 7 bases between. CDR1 is SGHTA and CDR2 is FQGNSA in the germline V gene. For the CDR3, the DNA is TGTGCCAGCAGCCACGGACCCTACGAGCAGTACTTC. It yields the protein CASSHGPYEQYF.

This clone was seen only once. The rearrangement joins TRBV2 to TRBJ2-7; the D gene is possibly TRBD2 (7 bases). Trimming took 8 bases from V and 2 from J, leaving 19 bases between them. This CDR3 region has 15 residues. Germline V gene sequence: CDR1 SNHLY, CDR2 FYNNEI. The CDR3 DNA sequence: TGTGCCAGCGTTCAAGGGGGGGCCTTTACCTACGAGCAGTACTTC. It codes for CASVQGGAFTYEQYF.

V gene TRBV11-1 combines with J gene TRBJ2-7; TRBD2 agrees at 9 bases. The junction had 12 bases not matched to a gene; V was cut back by 7 bases and J by 5 bases. The CDR3 covers 15 residues. Germline CDR1 is SGHAT and CDR2 is FQDESV (reference sequence). CDR3 in amino acids: CASTQRGTSYDEQYF. CDR3 bases: TGTGCCAGCACCCAACGGGGGACTAGCTATGACGAGCAGTACTTC.

This clone was seen only a few times. This chain joins TRBV7-9 and TRBJ1-2; D is unclear. The CDR3 is made up of 14 amino acids. The germline V gene encodes CDR1 SEHNR and CDR2 FQNEAQ (reference sequence). V was pared by 1 base and J by 6 bases, with 12 bases between. Written as DNA, the CDR3 is TGTGCCAGCAGCTTAGACATTAACAGCGATGGCTACACCTTC. It specifies CASSLDINSDGYTF.

The chain uses TRBV4-2 and TRBJ2-7, with 14 nucleotides matching TRBD2. This CDR3 comprises 16 residues. CDR1 and CDR2 from the germline V gene are LGHNA and YNFKEQ. V was clipped by 0 bases and J by 3 bases; unmatched bases: 1. In DNA, the CDR3 is TGTGCCAGCAGCCAAGACGGGACTAGCGGGAGCTACGAGCAGTACTTC. This sequence encodes CASSQDGTSGSYEQYF.

The chain is built from TRBV5-1 and TRBJ2-7; 11 bases are a match to TRBD1. There are 15 residues in the CDR3. The germline V gene has CDR1 SGHRS and CDR2 YFSETQ. Trimming took 4 bases from V and 2 from J; bases not matched to a gene: 5. DNA for the CDR3: TGCGCCAGCAGCGTGGACAGGGGGCGAACCTACGAGCAGTACTTC. Protein sequence: CASSVDRGRTYEQYF.

The chain couples TRBV4-1 to TRBJ2-7; a weak D match, TRBD2 (5 bases). V was cut by 0 bases and J by 10 bases, with 13 bases left in between. The CDR3 totals 13 residues. Germline V CDR1 and CDR2: MGHRA, YSYEKL. Here the CDR3 DNA reads TGCGCCAGCAGCCAAGATATTCCGGGGAGACAGTACTTC. As protein: CASSQDIPGRQYF.

The chain employs TRBV7-4 and TRBJ1-1; unclear D gene. The V end lost 1 base, the J end lost 3 bases, and 12 bases lay between the germline ends. The CDR3 sequence is 15 residues long. Looked up from germline, CDR1 is SGHVT and CDR2 is SQSDAQ. Here the CDR3 reads CASSLGRVGDTEAFF. Here the CDR3 DNA reads TGTGCCAGCAGCTTAGGTAGGGTTGGGGACACTGAAGCTTTCTTT.

V usage is TRBV5-4 and J usage is TRBJ1-4, with 10 bases fitting TRBD1. CDR3 size: 17 residues. Germline CDR1 reads SGHNT; CDR2 reads YYREEE (reference sequence). V was clipped by 0 bases and J by 8 bases; unmatched bases: 10. CDR3 bases: TGTGCCAGCAGCTTGGATCCTAACTGGGACAGGGGAGAAAAACTGTTTTTT. Amino acid sequence: CASSLDPNWDRGEKLFF.

The rearrangement links TRBV28 to TRBJ1-5; TRBD1 is a possible D gene (5 bases). Germline-derived CDR1 and CDR2 are MDHEN and SYDVKM. V lost 5 bases and J lost 4, with 27 bases in between. CDR3 length equals 19 residues. The CDR3 DNA is TGTGCCAGCAGTCCCCTCCCAGGGCGGGGGAAGGTGGGGAATCAGCCCCAGCATTTT. Translated, it gives CASSPLPGRGKVGNQPQHF.

The rearrangement joins TRBV4-2 to TRBJ2-7; D possibly matches TRBD1 or TRBD2 (5 bases each). Germline V gene data show CDR1 as LGHNA and CDR2 as YNFKEQ. The CDR3 totals 14 residues. The germline V and J ends were trimmed by 4 bases and 2 bases, with 12 bases remaining between them. The CDR3 DNA sequence: TGTGCCAGCAGCCCCGGGACCGAACCCTACGAGCAGTACTTC. It is translated as CASSPGTEPYEQYF.

V and J are TRBV25-1 and TRBJ1-5; 8 bases are a match to TRBD1. This CDR3 contains 16 residues. The germline V gene encodes CDR1 MGHDK and CDR2 SYGVNS. With 4 bases clipped from V and 0 bases from J, the junction kept 5 bases outside the gene matches. CDR3 nucleotides: TGTGCCAGCAGTGGCGGACAGGGTTATAGCAATCAGCCCCAGCATTTT. Protein product: CASSGGQGYSNQPQHF.

The chain combines TRBV6-5 with TRBJ1-5; D call uncertain. Germline values: CDR1 MNHEY, CDR2 SVGAGI. The CDR3 consists of 13 residues. V was shortened by 7 bases and J by 6 bases, with 13 bases between the two germline ends. The CDR3 bases are TGTGCCAGCAACCCATGGTTCGGTCAGCCCCAGCATTTT. Translating it yields CASNPWFGQPQHF.

This clone has a single count. The chain joins TRBV6-6 to TRBJ2-1, with a weak D call TRBD2 (5 bases). Germline CDR1 reads MNHNY; CDR2 reads SVGAGI (reference sequence). Trimming cost V 3 bases and J 0 bases, with 9 bases left between them. The CDR3 runs 15 residues. The chain's CDR3 is CASSYRRSSYNEQFF. The CDR3 DNA reads TGTGCCAGCAGTTATAGGAGGAGCTCCTACAATGAGCAGTTCTTC.

V usage is TRBV7-3 and J usage is TRBJ2-6; D unclear. V dropped 6 bases and J dropped 9 bases, with 9 bases sitting between them. Per the germline V gene, CDR1 is SGHTA and CDR2 is FQGTGA. This CDR3 spans 12 amino acids. CDR3 region: CASSPPDNVLTF. The CDR3 DNA reads TGTGCCAGCAGTCCCCCAGACAACGTCCTGACTTTC. Combining the CDR3 with reference TRBV7-3 and TRBJ2-6 gives the whole variable domain GAGVSQTPSNKVTEKGKYVELRCDPISGHTALYWYRQSLGQGPEFLIYFQGTGAADDSGLPNDRFFAVRPEGSVSTLKIQRTERGDSAVYLCASSPPDNVLTFGAGSRLTVL.

This chain connects TRBV30 to TRBJ2-5, with D hard to call. Germline V gives CDR1 GTSNPN, CDR2 SVGIG (reference sequence). V was pared by 2 bases and J by 5 bases, with 12 bases between. The CDR3 is 13 amino acids. Written as DNA, the CDR3 is TGTGCCTGGAGTACCACCCGGGTGGAGACCCAGTACTTC. This gives the protein CAWSTTRVETQYF.

V usage is TRBV6-1 and J usage is TRBJ1-5; D unresolved. Between the trimmed V and J ends, which lost 2 bases and 6 bases, there was a span of 8 bases. The CDR3 spans 13 residues. CDR1 and CDR2 (germline): MNHNS, SASEGT. Here the CDR3 DNA reads TGTGCCAGCAGTGAATATGCATCTCAGCCCCAGCATTTT. Protein product: CASSEYASQPQHF.

The chain is built from TRBV19 and TRBJ2-3; 9 bases map to TRBD2. J gave up 4 bases and V 4 bases, and 9 bases lay outside the gene matches. The CDR3 sequence is 16 residues long. Looked up from germline, CDR1 is LNHDA and CDR2 is SQIVND (reference sequence). The CDR3 region is CASSTDSGRVADTQYF. CDR3 DNA: TGTGCCAGTAGTACAGATAGCGGGAGAGTCGCAGATACGCAGTATTTT.